The 5 T cell receptor beta chains below all came from one sample that was sequenced in a study of T-cell reconstitution after alpha-beta-depleted transplantation in children. Preparation of the TCRbeta library was carried out with unique molecular identifiers. TCRdb independently ran MiXCR on the PCR reads; one entry per CDR3 protein. The data hold fewer than 750,000 distinct CDR3 sequences, with roughly 27% observed a single time. The starting material was PBMCs, obtained before TCRalphabeta/CD19-depleted stem cell transplant. Receptor source: a boy under two years old with Wiskott-Aldrich syndrome, due to receive a stem cell transplant.

V usage is TRBV18 and J usage is TRBJ2-1; 7 nucleotides agree with TRBD2. The V gene end was trimmed by 1 base and the J gene end by 6 bases; junction bases not matched to a gene: 6. CDR3 length: 15 residues. Germline V gene sequence: CDR1 KGHSH, CDR2 LQKENI. The CDR3 DNA is TGTGCCAGCTCACCACGGGGCGGGAGTGTCAATGAGCAGTTCTTC. Translating gives CASSPRGGSVNEQFF.

This clonotype was detected a few times. The chain links TRBV3-1 to TRBJ2-1; no reliable D call. This CDR3 is 14 amino acids long. Germline V CDR1 and CDR2: LGHDT, YNNKEL (reference sequence). V was shortened by 3 bases and J by 2 bases, with 8 bases between the two germline ends. The CDR3 region is CASSQKGPYNEQFF. CDR3 DNA: TGTGCCAGCAGCCAGAAGGGCCCCTACAATGAGCAGTTCTTC.

J is TRBJ1-2 and V is TRBV20-1, with unresolved D. Germline V gene data show CDR1 as DFQATT and CDR2 as SNEGSKA (reference sequence). V was trimmed by 0 bases and J by 7 bases, leaving 9 bases between them. The CDR3 is made up of 12 amino acids. The CDR3 loop is CSAREGSGGYTF. In DNA form, the CDR3 reads TGCAGTGCTAGAGAAGGGTCTGGTGGCTACACCTTC.

This clonotype was observed a handful of times. The V and J genes are TRBV29-1 and TRBJ2-7; no reliable D call. The V gene's germline CDR1 is SQVTM and CDR2 ANQGSEA. The CDR3 covers 12 residues. V was shortened by 3 bases and J by 4 bases, with 10 bases between the two germline ends. The DNA of the CDR3 is TGCAGCGTTGAGACCCTGGGGTACGAGCAGTACTTC. This gives the protein CSVETLGYEQYF.

Regarding this clonotype: Sequence at one end of the junction differs from germline and may be a read error. The chain links TRBV10-3 to TRBJ2-5; 10 bases fit TRBD2. Germline V gene sequence: CDR1 ENHRY, CDR2 SYGVKD. This CDR3 contains 15 residues. The CDR3, as DNA: TGTGCCATTAGTGGAACTAGCGGGATGGGAGAGACCCAGTACTTC. The encoded protein is CAISGTSGMGETQYF.